A single TCR beta chain is shown here with its context. Its antigen is undetermined. Data came from immunoSEQ multiplex PCR; TCRdb stores just in-frame clones and leaves some out. Found here are over 70,000 clones, around 91% of them singletons; the top ten hold 3.5% to 5%. This entry belongs to a study of graft-versus-host responses after intestinal transplantation. Looking at the study overall: Anti-thymocyte globulin was used for induction in all recipients, who then took tacrolimus and steroids for approximately 3 years.

CDR1 and CDR2 from the germline V gene are MNHEY and SVGAGI. V lost 2 bases and J lost 7, with 12 bases in between. The CDR3 totals 14 residues. Broader study findings: GvH clones were found in recipient marrow; some appeared first in ileum or blood.

This clonotype was sampled from a human donor who was the organ donor for an intestinal transplant. V and J are TRBV6-5 and TRBJ2-1; no firm D call. The sequenced sample was unstimulated CD8+ T cells sorted from spleen or lymph node cells, obtained before transplant. Here the CDR3 reads CASSYTGSGNEQFF. The CDR3 DNA reads as TGTGCCAGCAGTTACACCGGGTCTGGGAATGAGCAGTTCTTC.